One and the same sample provided the 27 T cell receptor beta chains below, sequenced in a study of shared clonotypes between healthy human individuals. Here immunoSEQ multiplex PCR was the method, and the copy in TCRdb shows in-frame clones only, minus some. The sample has about 2.4 million clones, 80% to 95% seen once. Sequencing was done on a sample of naive CD4+ T cells from PBMCs. Subset defined: CD45RA+ positively selected. The source is a man aged 18 to 30 in good health. Some clones in this sample may be carry-over from other donors' samples.

Only a few counts were recorded for this clone. This chain joins TRBV19 and TRBJ1-3; possible D gene TRBD1, 5 bases. V was shortened by 7 bases and J by 0 bases, with 13 bases between the two germline ends. The CDR3 has 15 amino acids. The V gene's germline CDR1 is LNHDA and CDR2 SQIVND (reference sequence). In nucleotides, the CDR3 is TGTGCCAGTACCAACAGGATTTCCTCTGGAAACACCATATATTTT. This sequence encodes CASTNRISSGNTIYF.

V is TRBV25-1 and J is TRBJ1-6; D unclear. From germline, CDR1 is MGHDK and CDR2 SYGVNS. The CDR3 extends over 13 amino acids. Trimming shortened V by 3 bases and J by 6 bases, and 6 bases separated the two germline ends. CDR3 protein: CASSDRGNSPLHF. CDR3 DNA: TGTGCCAGCAGTGACAGAGGTAATTCACCCCTCCACTTT.

The V gene is TRBV4-1, the J gene TRBJ2-7, with TRBD2 matching 10 bases. Germline trimming cut 5 bases from V and 3 bases from J; bases unmatched to any gene: 13. The germline CDR1 and CDR2 sequences are MGHRA and YSYEKL. This CDR3 spans 17 amino acids. Here the CDR3 DNA reads TGCGCCAGCAGCACCGCGGCGCTAGCGGGAGTTGGCTACGAGCAGTACTTC. Amino acids: CASSTAALAGVGYEQYF.

V and J are TRBV5-1 and TRBJ2-3, with TRBD2 identical over 13 bases. The V gene end was trimmed by 7 bases and the J gene end by 4 bases; junction bases not matched to a gene: 3. Germline V gene sequence: CDR1 SGHRS, CDR2 YFSETQ. The CDR3 loop spans 14 amino acids. CDR3 region: CASGLAGDSDTQYF. The DNA for the CDR3 is TGCGCCAGCGGACTAGCGGGAGACTCAGATACGCAGTATTTT.

The rearrangement joins TRBV7-9 to TRBJ2-1; TRBD1 is a possible D gene (6 bases). This CDR3 has 14 residues. Germline V gene data show CDR1 as SEHNR and CDR2 as FQNEAQ (reference sequence). The V end was cut by 5 bases, the J end by 6 bases, with 14 bases between. In DNA form, the CDR3 reads TGTGCCAGCAGCGAGAGGGCAGGGGTCAATGAGCAGTTCTTC. It codes for CASSERAGVNEQFF.

The V gene is TRBV5-1, the J gene TRBJ2-1, with a tentative D call TRBD1 (5 bases). Germline lookup yields CDR1 SGHRS and CDR2 YFSETQ. Trimming shortened V by 2 bases and J by 9 bases, and 12 bases separated the two germline ends. This CDR3 region has 13 residues. The chain's CDR3 is CASSLDVQGEQFF. CDR3 DNA: TGCGCCAGCAGCTTAGACGTTCAGGGTGAGCAGTTCTTC.

A few counts support this clone. The chain carries TRBV19 and TRBJ1-2, with 8 bases identical to TRBD1. This CDR3 spans 14 amino acids. Germline trimming cut 3 bases from V and 3 bases from J; bases unmatched to any gene: 3. Germline V gene sequence: CDR1 LNHDA, CDR2 SQIVND (reference sequence). The CDR3 nucleotides are TGTGCCAGTAGTATCGGGACAGGCCACTATGGCTACACCTTC. Its protein is CASSIGTGHYGYTF.

V gene TRBV9 combines with J gene TRBJ2-1, with 10 bases aligning to TRBD1. This CDR3 has 14 residues. J lost 10 bases, V lost 4 bases, and 8 bases had no gene match. Per the germline V gene, CDR1 is SGDLS and CDR2 is YYNGEE. The CDR3 here is CASSPSTGGTEQFF. CDR3 coding DNA: TGTGCCAGCAGCCCCTCGACAGGGGGCACCGAGCAGTTCTTC. The full variable domain, its missing parts supplied by reference TRBV9 and TRBJ2-1, is DSGVTQTPKHLITATGQRVTLRCSPRSGDLSVYWYQQSLDQGLQFLIQYYNGEERAKGNILERFSAQQFPDLHSELNLSSLELGDSALYFCASSPSTGGTEQFFGPGTRLTVL.

This sequence joins TRBV28 and TRBJ2-7, with a tentative D call TRBD1 (5 bases). Germline loops: CDR1 MDHEN, CDR2 SYDVKM. The ends were cut back, 6 bases at V and 6 bases at J, with 12 bases in the middle. The CDR3 is made up of 12 amino acids. The CDR3 protein is CASSTRVFEQYF. CDR3 DNA: TGTGCCAGCAGCACCAGGGTTTTCGAGCAGTACTTC.

V usage is TRBV7-3 and J usage is TRBJ2-7; 11 nucleotides match TRBD2. After removal of 2 bases from V and 1 base from J, the junction contained 4 bases not matched to a gene. This CDR3 comprises 16 residues. The germline gives CDR1 SGHTA, CDR2 FQGTGA. The CDR3 loop reads CASSLEGTSGSYEQYF. CDR3 sequence (DNA): TGTGCCAGCAGCTTAGAAGGGACTAGCGGATCCTACGAGCAGTACTTC.

This clone turned up a few times. The J gene is TRBJ2-2, the V gene TRBV7-3; 10 nucleotides match TRBD2. From germline, CDR1 is SGHTA and CDR2 FQGTGA. This CDR3 comprises 15 residues. V lost 5 bases to trimming and J lost 5 bases; unmatched junction nucleotides: 5. The CDR3 loop is CASSELAGRTGELFF. CDR3 bases: TGTGCCAGCAGCGAACTAGCGGGGCGGACCGGGGAGCTGTTTTTT. The full variable domain, with the rest looked up from reference TRBV7-3 and TRBJ2-2, is GAGVSQTPSNKVTEKGKYVELRCDPISGHTALYWYRQSLGQGPEFLIYFQGTGAADDSGLPNDRFFAVRPEGSVSTLKIQRTERGDSAVYLCASSELAGRTGELFFGEGSRLTVL.

This clone was recorded a few times. The chain is built from TRBV10-3 and TRBJ1-1; D call uncertain. The V gene lost 5 bases and the J gene lost 3 bases, with 10 bases spanning the gap. This CDR3 region has 13 residues. CDR1 ENHRY and CDR2 SYGVKD come from the germline V gene. Written as DNA, the CDR3 is TGTGCCATCAGTACGGGGTCGTACACTGAAGCTTTCTTT. It specifies CAISTGSYTEAFF.

The rearrangement joins TRBV7-2 to TRBJ2-5; 9 bases fit TRBD2. Trimming removed 1 base from V and 4 bases from J; junction bases left unmatched: 10. Germline V gene sequence: CDR1 SGHTA, CDR2 FQGNSA. The CDR3 is made up of 17 amino acids. The CDR3 DNA reads as TGTGCCAGCAGCTTAGAAAGCGGGAGGACCATGCGAGAGACCCAGTACTTC. It yields the protein CASSLESGRTMRETQYF.

The chain joins TRBV21-1 to TRBJ1-2. TRBV21-1 constitutes a pseudogene. This CDR3 has 14 amino acids. CDR3: CASSKDPWSYGYTF. As DNA, the CDR3 is TGTGCCAGCAGCAAAGATCCCTGGAGCTATGGCTACACCTTC.

The J gene is TRBJ2-4, the V gene TRBV14, with D uncertain. V dropped 6 bases and J dropped 2 bases, with 17 bases sitting between them. CDR1 is SGHDN and CDR2 is FVKESK in the germline V gene. The CDR3 has 16 residues. The CDR3 nucleotides read TGTGCCAGCAGTCAATGGACGGTGGCGTCCAAAAACATTCAGTACTTC. It translates to CASSQWTVASKNIQYF.

This chain uses TRBV9 with TRBJ1-4; no clear D. This CDR3 contains 16 residues. The germline gives CDR1 SGDLS, CDR2 YYNGEE. Trimming shortened V by 0 bases and J by 8 bases, and 17 bases separated the two germline ends. The CDR3 here is CASSVGSSLRPEKLFF. Here the CDR3 DNA reads TGTGCCAGCAGCGTAGGTTCTAGCCTTAGACCGGAAAAACTGTTTTTT.

This clone showed up just once. The chain uses TRBV11-2 and TRBJ1-5; D remains unclear. The germline CDR1 and CDR2 sequences are SGHAT and FQNNGV. This CDR3 comprises 15 residues. Trimming removed 2 bases at V and 2 bases at J, with 10 bases between. The CDR3 sequence: CASSLSTWGNQPQHF. Written as DNA, the CDR3 is TGTGCCAGCAGCTTATCGACCTGGGGCAATCAGCCCCAGCATTTT.

The chain has TRBV19 and TRBJ2-5; D remains unclear. CDR3 length equals 14 residues. V was clipped by 3 bases and J by 2 bases, with 10 bases between them. Germline-derived CDR1 and CDR2 are LNHDA and SQIVND (reference sequence). The CDR3 region is CASSMWTRQETQYF. The CDR3 region has the DNA TGTGCCAGTAGTATGTGGACCAGACAAGAGACCCAGTACTTC.

The V and J genes are TRBV21-1 and TRBJ1-5; TRBD1, the table's D call, lacks a check against the DNA. TRBV21-1 is annotated as a pseudogene. The CDR3 contains 16 residues. The CDR3 region is CASSNHRTGSNQPQHF. DNA for the CDR3: TGTGCCAGCAGCAACCATAGGACAGGGTCGAATCAGCCCCAGCATTTT.

CDR3: CASSYPGWLAQSSSYNEQFF. DNA of the CDR3: TGTGCCAGCAGTTACCCCGGTTGGCTAGCCCAGAGTAGCTCCTACAATGAGCAGTTCTTC. This sequence joins TRBV28 and TRBJ2-1, with D perhaps TRBD2 (5 bases). The V gene lost 4 bases and the J gene lost 0 bases, with 25 bases spanning the gap. Germline V gene lookup returns CDR1 MDHEN and CDR2 SYDVKM. The CDR3 has 20 amino acids. Full variable domain (outside the CDR3, taken from reference TRBV28 and TRBJ2-1): DVKVTQSSRYLVKRTGEKVFLECVQDMDHENMFWYRQDPGLGLRLIYFSYDVKMKEKGDIPEGYSVSREKKERFSLILESASTNQTSMYLCASSYPGWLAQSSSYNEQFFGPGTRLTVL.

The gene calls are TRBV4-2 and TRBJ2-7; 11 bases line up with TRBD2. Per germline, CDR1 LGHNA and CDR2 YNFKEQ. The V segment lost 0 bases and the J segment 9 bases; nucleotides outside the gene matches: 10. The CDR3 is 16 residues long. The CDR3 loop reads CASSQDRIAGGFGQYF. The CDR3 region has the DNA TGTGCCAGCAGCCAAGATCGGATAGCGGGAGGGTTTGGGCAGTACTTC.

V usage is TRBV2 and J usage is TRBJ2-7; D might be TRBD1 (6 bases). V gave up 6 bases and J gave up 1 base, with 10 bases separating them. CDR1 is SNHLY and CDR2 is FYNNEI in the germline V gene. The CDR3 has 13 amino acids. CDR3 protein: CASRWTDSYEQYF. The CDR3 DNA follows: TGTGCCAGCAGGTGGACAGATTCCTACGAGCAGTACTTC.

The CDR3 DNA reads as TGTGCCTGGGACAGAAATAATTCACCCCTCCACTTT. Its protein is CAWDRNNSPLHF. The V gene is TRBV30, the J gene TRBJ1-6, with a possible D match to TRBD1 (5 bases). The V gene lost 5 bases and the J gene lost 5 bases, with 7 bases spanning the gap. The germline gives CDR1 GTSNPN, CDR2 SVGIG (reference sequence). The length of the CDR3 is 12 residues.

This clone was observed a few times. The rearrangement joins TRBV4-2 to TRBJ1-1; no definite D call. This CDR3 has 13 amino acids. Trimming took 1 base from V and 5 from J, leaving 8 bases between them. Germline V gene lookup returns CDR1 LGHNA and CDR2 YNFKEQ. The CDR3 here is CASSQVLGTEAFF. CDR3 nucleotide sequence: TGTGCCAGCAGCCAAGTCCTGGGGACTGAAGCTTTCTTT.

This clone was detected only once. This chain links TRBV6-6 with TRBJ2-1, with D possibly being TRBD1 (6 bases). CDR1 is MNHNY, CDR2 SVGAGI, per germline (reference sequence). The ends were cut back, 5 bases at V and 10 bases at J, with 12 bases in the middle. The CDR3 runs to 12 residues. CDR3 sequence reads: CASSLGGEEQFF. CDR3 sequence (DNA): TGTGCCAGCAGTCTAGGGGGTGAGGAGCAGTTCTTC.

The CDR3: CASKKMGPSSYEQYF. Here the CDR3 DNA reads TGCGCCAGCAAAAAGATGGGCCCGAGCTCCTACGAGCAGTACTTC. The chain carries TRBV5-1 and TRBJ2-7; D unclear. The germline V gene has CDR1 SGHRS and CDR2 YFSETQ. Deletions cut 6 bases from V and 0 bases from J, with 16 bases between. CDR3 size: 15 residues.

V and J are TRBV28 and TRBJ1-5; D is undetermined. The CDR3 runs 15 residues. In germline, CDR1 is MDHEN, CDR2 SYDVKM. The ends were cut back, 2 bases at V and 4 bases at J, with 12 bases in the middle. CDR3 sequence reads: CASSLPAGINQPQHF. The CDR3, as DNA: TGTGCCAGCAGTTTACCGGCTGGGATTAATCAGCCCCAGCATTTT.